Many counts were recorded for the clone carrying this TCR beta chain. As yet, its antigen is unknown. TCRdb reanalysed the 5' RACE reads using MiXCR and keeps one entry per CDR3 protein. This table has about 170,000 distinct CDR3 sequences, over 10% appearing once. This entry comes from a study of T-cell memory formation after mild COVID-19. Overall study: TCR clusters largely stayed donor specific.

Whole-study findings and limits: Researchers could not confirm that second-wave clones peaking on day 37 targeted SARS-CoV-2.

Germline CDR1 reads SGHTA; CDR2 reads FQGNSA. V shed 4 bases and J 0 bases; nucleotides not matched to a gene: 9. The CDR3 runs 17 residues. This sequence joins TRBV7-2 and TRBJ1-2; 9 nucleotides align to TRBD1. Sequenced input: PBMCs or a T cell subset sorted from them (not recorded which). The sequence derives from a man younger than 30 who had mild COVID-19 (a few samples of this study predate the infection). Cell type and time point are not known. The CDR3 region has the DNA TGTGCCAGCAGCTCCCGACAGGGGGTAGGGTCTAACTATGGCTACACCTTC. Encoded protein: CASSSRQGVGSNYGYTF.